The entry below describes one T cell receptor (beta chain). Everyone who took part was roughly 18 to 89 years old, and they came from roughly 25 US areas. This entry comes from a study of blood T cell repertoires in COVID-19. Background on the study: Both acute and convalescent COVID-19 samples were obtained from the United States, Italy and Spain. The cDNA or gDNA used as material had been derived from T cells, B-cell-depleted T cells, or PBMCs.

Trimming shortened V by 1 base and J by 7 bases, and 14 bases separated the two germline ends. Germline V gene data show CDR1 as LGHDT and CDR2 as YNNKEL (reference sequence). There are 14 residues in the CDR3. Study processing details: Nucleated cell counts were estimated from reference gene primer amplification. Repertoires were generated with immunoSEQ multiplex PCR, while TCRdb's copy carries only in-frame clones and drops some. Clone size and the V and J calls come from that table; the DNA yielded D and trimming. The sample has under 200,000 clones, 86% seen once. Sequenced material: PBMCs or T cells enriched from blood (not recorded which). V and J are TRBV3-1 (or the pseudogene TRBV3-2) and TRBJ2-7, with D possibly matching TRBD1 (5 bases). This sequence originates from a middle-aged man with acute COVID-19. The CDR3 DNA reads as TGTGCCAGCAGCCAAGGCAGGGTATTAGGGGAGCAGTACTTC. Protein: CASSQGRVLGEQYF.